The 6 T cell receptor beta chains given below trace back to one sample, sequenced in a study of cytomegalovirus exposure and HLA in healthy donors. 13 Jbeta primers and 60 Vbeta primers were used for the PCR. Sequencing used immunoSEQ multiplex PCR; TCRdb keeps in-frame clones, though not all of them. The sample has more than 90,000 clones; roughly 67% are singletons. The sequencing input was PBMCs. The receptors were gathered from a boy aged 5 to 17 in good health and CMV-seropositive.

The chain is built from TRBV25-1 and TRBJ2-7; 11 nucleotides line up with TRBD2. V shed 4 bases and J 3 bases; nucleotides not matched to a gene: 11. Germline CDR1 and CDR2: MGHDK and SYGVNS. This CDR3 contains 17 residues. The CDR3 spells CASSGRSTGTSGYEQYF. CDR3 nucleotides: TGTGCCAGCAGTGGACGATCCACCGGGACTAGCGGCTACGAGCAGTACTTC.

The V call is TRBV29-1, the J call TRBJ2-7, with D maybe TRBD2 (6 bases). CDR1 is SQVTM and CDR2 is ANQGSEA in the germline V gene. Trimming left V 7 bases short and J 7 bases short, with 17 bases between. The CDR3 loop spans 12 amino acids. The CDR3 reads CSAEQGLREQYF. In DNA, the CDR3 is TGCAGCGCCGAGCAGGGACTGCGGGAGCAGTACTTC.

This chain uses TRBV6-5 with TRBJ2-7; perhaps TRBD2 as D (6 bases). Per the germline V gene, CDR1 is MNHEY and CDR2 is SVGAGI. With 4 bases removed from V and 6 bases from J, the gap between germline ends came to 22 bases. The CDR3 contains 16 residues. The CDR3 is CASSFSGTHLRSEQYF. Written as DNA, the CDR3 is TGTGCCAGCAGTTTTAGTGGGACTCATTTAAGAAGCGAGCAGTACTTC.

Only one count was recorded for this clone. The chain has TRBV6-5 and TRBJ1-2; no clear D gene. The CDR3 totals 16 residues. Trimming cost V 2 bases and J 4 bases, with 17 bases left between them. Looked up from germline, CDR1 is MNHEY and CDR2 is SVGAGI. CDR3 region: CASSYLQVDLGYGYTF. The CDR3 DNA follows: TGTGCCAGCAGTTACCTTCAGGTGGATCTGGGCTATGGCTACACCTTC.

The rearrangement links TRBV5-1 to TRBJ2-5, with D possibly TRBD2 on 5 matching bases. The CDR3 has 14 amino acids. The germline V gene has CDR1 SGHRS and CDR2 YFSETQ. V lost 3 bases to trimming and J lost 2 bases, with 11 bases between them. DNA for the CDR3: TGCGCCAGCAGCTCAATTAGCGATCAAGAGACCCAGTACTTC. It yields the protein CASSSISDQETQYF.

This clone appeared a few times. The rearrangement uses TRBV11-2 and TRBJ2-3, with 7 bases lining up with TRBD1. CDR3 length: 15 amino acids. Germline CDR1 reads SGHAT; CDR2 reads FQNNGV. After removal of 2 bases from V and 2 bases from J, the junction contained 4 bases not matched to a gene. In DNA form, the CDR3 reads TGTGCCAGCAGCTTAAACAGGGGTTACACAGATACGCAGTATTTT. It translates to CASSLNRGYTDTQYF. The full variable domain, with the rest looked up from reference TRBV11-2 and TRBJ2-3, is EAGVAQSPRYKIIEKRQSVAFWCNPISGHATLYWYQQILGQGPKLLIQFQNNGVVDDSQLPKDRFSAERLKGVDSTLKIQPAKLEDSAVYLCASSLNRGYTDTQYFGPGTRLTVL.